The text below deals with one TCR beta chain. No cognate antigen has been identified for it. No clone much larger than this one lies a single base away; base qualities are absent. The data stem from a study of T cell responses to AZD1222 COVID-19 vaccine listed by TCRdb under 2021. With regard to the full study: TCR sequencing covered over 230 trial participants: about 210 given two doses of AZD1222 and approximately 26 given two doses of MenACWY control vaccine. Trial participants were enrolled by age into 18-55, 56-69 and 70-plus year subgroups, with roughly 150, 30 and 60 TCR-sequenced participants respectively.

What the study reported, not specific to this receptor: Vaccine-associated CD4 TCRs spanned the whole spike protein, with dominant responses in regions 160-218 and 743-854. Participants were mostly white British and included more females than males, and it was suggested by the authors that clonal diversity may have been underestimated. Spike-specific TCR breadth and depth rose significantly after two AZD1222 doses compared with day 0 and with MenACWY recipients. Because no day 14 peak-response samples were available, repertoires were characterized only after the peak T cell response. Nearly half of unique spike-specific TCRs reportedly recognized epitopes outside regions mutated in the B.1.351 and B.1.1.7 variants. Conclusions about previously exposed vaccinees are limited, since just five to seven AZD1222 recipients were seropositive for SARS-CoV-2 at baseline. In the small 56-69-year group, the increase in depth fell short of significance, most likely because of low power.

The CDR3 regions of human TCRbeta chains were subjected to immunosequencing. The published analysis was carried out like this. Repertoire TCRs were checked for matches against a reference library of SARS-CoV-2-specific TCRs that had been generated using the MIRA antigen-specificity platform. Breadth meant the fraction of unique TCRs that were SARS-CoV-2-associated, whereas depth meant the fraction of total T cells that were SARS-CoV-2-associated. Using the MIRA data, every spike-specific TCR was mapped to the spike region that the TCR reacted to and assigned to either a CD4 or a CD8 class. Log10-transformed breadth and depth values were compared by one-way ANOVA with Sidak's multiple comparisons tests. TCRdb took this table from immuneACCESS and kept in-frame rearrangements with V and J called. Such tables lack part of the clones; where checked against another copy, unresolved V genes explain under half of the gap, and the rest is unexplained. That table gives V, J and clone size, and the DNA gave D and trimming. The sample data list around 150,000 clones, and 92% of these were observed just once. The biggest ten clones account for about 1.1% of the sample.

The intended sense of this specimen's time point label: about 28 days (+/-7) after the second vaccine dose. AZD1222 recipients whose second dose came at about 4 weeks and those whose second dose came at about 12 weeks were combined into one group, since spike-specific TCR depth and breadth did not differ between the two schedules. Vaccinee samples were obtained from the UK trials COV001 and COV002, which included a single-blind randomized controlled phase 2/3 trial of AZD1222 (ChAdOx1 nCoV-19) in healthy adults. For TCRbeta chain sequencing, PBMC samples were collected from trial participants at day 0 and at day 28 after the second dose. Taken from cysteine to phenylalanine, the CDR3 has 14 residues. The DNA shown is the 42-base CDR3, in frame from base 1. CDR1 and CDR2 are drawn from the germline V gene: SGHAT, FQNNGV. The germline ends are 9 bases apart after V is trimmed by 3 bases and J by 0 bases.

The source is an adult who received the AZD1222 COVID-19 vaccine. Rearrangement joined TRBV11-2 to TRBJ2-7; TRBD1 is a possible D gene, resting on 5 matching bases. The sample was peripheral blood, taken 28 days after the second AZD1222 dose. In nucleotides, the sequence is TGTGCCAGCAGCTTGCAGGGCTTCTCCTACGAGCAGTACTTC. Translated, it reads CASSLQGFSYEQYF.